The 27 T cell receptor beta chains presented below share a single source sample, sequenced in a study of T cell responses to AZD1222 COVID-19 vaccine. Repertoires were generated with immunoSEQ multiplex PCR, while TCRdb's copy carries only in-frame clones and drops some. Of about 110,000 clones in the sample, more than 70% were seen once. Sequenced material: peripheral blood, taken on day 0 of AZD1222 vaccination. The receptors here all came from an adult in good health.

The V call is TRBV6-2 or TRBV6-3, the J call TRBJ2-3; 9 positions agree with TRBD2. The CDR3 spans 14 residues. CDR1 and CDR2 from the germline V gene are MNHEY and SVGEGT. With V trimmed by 3 bases and J by 8 bases, 6 bases remained unmatched. This chain's CDR3 is CASSYLAGGATQYF. The CDR3 DNA reads as TGTGCCAGCAGTTATCTTGCGGGGGGGGCTACGCAGTATTTT.

This clone was detected only a few times. J is TRBJ1-2 and V is TRBV6-2 or TRBV6-3; maybe TRBD1 (6 bases). Germline loops: CDR1 MNHEY, CDR2 SVGEGT. Deletions cut 0 bases from V and 7 bases from J, with 9 bases between. The CDR3 consists of 13 residues. The CDR3 DNA reads as TGTGCCAGCAGTTACTCGGGGGCACGTGGCTACACCTTC. As protein: CASSYSGARGYTF.

V gene TRBV6-5 combines with J gene TRBJ2-1; D is possibly TRBD1 (7 bases). CDR3 length: 14 residues. Germline lookup yields CDR1 MNHEY and CDR2 SVGAGI. V lost 6 bases, J lost 6 bases, and 15 bases lay in between. CDR3 coding DNA: TGTGCCAGCAGGGAGGGGGCTCTCGGCAATGAGCAGTTCTTC. It encodes CASREGALGNEQFF.

The chain carries TRBV5-1 and TRBJ1-2; D is unclear. Trimming pared 0 bases from V and 4 bases from J, leaving 13 bases between. CDR3 size: 15 residues. Germline V gene sequence: CDR1 SGHRS, CDR2 YFSETQ. CDR3 sequence reads: CASSLDAGSGYGYTF. CDR3 in DNA: TGCGCCAGCAGCTTGGATGCGGGTTCGGGCTATGGCTACACCTTC.

V usage is TRBV6-5 and J usage is TRBJ1-5; D unclear. Germline loops: CDR1 MNHEY, CDR2 SVGAGI. The CDR3 consists of 13 residues. V gave up 4 bases and J gave up 10 bases, with 14 bases separating them. DNA for the CDR3: TGTGCCAGCAGTTTAACAATTGTTTCTCCCCAGCATTTT. As protein: CASSLTIVSPQHF.

This clone has a single count. The genes are TRBV7-3 and TRBJ2-2, with D unresolved. V was shortened by 5 bases and J by 5 bases, with 15 bases between the two germline ends. This CDR3 spans 15 amino acids. CDR1 and CDR2 (germline): SGHTA, FQGTGA. This CDR3 reads CASSPTPSGTGELFF. For the CDR3, the DNA is TGTGCCAGCAGCCCAACCCCGAGTGGGACCGGGGAGCTGTTTTTT.

The chain carries TRBV19 and TRBJ2-7; 9 bases map to TRBD1. V shed 7 bases and J 7 bases; nucleotides not matched to a gene: 8. The germline V gene has CDR1 LNHDA and CDR2 SQIVND (reference sequence). The CDR3 loop spans 13 amino acids. The CDR3 is CASNRGQGGEQYF. In DNA form, the CDR3 reads TGTGCCAGTAACAGGGGACAGGGTGGTGAGCAGTACTTC.

The chain joins TRBV7-8 to TRBJ2-1; 9 bases align to TRBD1. Germline lookup yields CDR1 SGHVS and CDR2 FQNEAQ. With 3 bases clipped from V and 3 bases from J, the junction kept 3 bases outside the gene matches. This CDR3 comprises 15 residues. The chain's CDR3 is CASSLGQGFYNEQFF. CDR3 bases: TGTGCCAGCAGCTTGGGACAGGGTTTCTACAATGAGCAGTTCTTC.

The V gene is TRBV2, the J gene TRBJ1-2, with a possible D match to TRBD1 (5 bases). Germline CDR1 SNHLY, CDR2 FYNNEI. The germline V and J ends were trimmed by 0 bases and 5 bases, with 16 bases remaining between them. The CDR3 runs to 16 residues. The CDR3 DNA follows: TGTGCCAGCAGTGAAGCGGGGAAGGGGCCCCCTTATGGCTACACCTTC. Residues: CASSEAGKGPPYGYTF. Based on the CDR3 plus reference TRBV2 and TRBJ1-2, the full variable domain is EPEVTQTPSHQVTQMGQEVILRCVPISNHLYFYWYRQILGQKVEFLVSFYNNEISEKSEIFDDQFSVERPDGSNFTLKIRSTKLEDSAMYFCASSEAGKGPPYGYTFGSGTRLTVV.

The chain has TRBV19 and TRBJ2-6; maybe TRBD2 (6 bases). Looked up from germline, CDR1 is LNHDA and CDR2 is SQIVND (reference sequence). The CDR3 extends over 15 amino acids. Trimming removed 9 bases from V and 0 bases from J, with 12 bases in between. The CDR3: CASRGLHSGANVLTF. As DNA, the CDR3 is TGTGCCAGCCGGGGACTGCACTCTGGGGCCAACGTCCTGACTTTC.

V and J are TRBV29-1 and TRBJ2-7; D is perhaps TRBD1 (6 bases). V dropped 4 bases and J dropped 2 bases, with 9 bases sitting between them. Germline V gene lookup returns CDR1 SQVTM and CDR2 ANQGSEA. This CDR3 has 12 amino acids. The CDR3 coding sequence is TGCAGCGTTGGGACAGTACCCTACGAGCAGTACTTC. Protein product: CSVGTVPYEQYF.

The V gene is TRBV19, the J gene TRBJ1-1; D remains unclear. CDR1 is LNHDA, CDR2 SQIVND, per germline (reference sequence). Trimming cost V 1 base and J 4 bases, with 16 bases left between them. This CDR3 has 16 residues. CDR3 loop: CASSIVGGSGPTEAFF. In DNA, the CDR3 is TGTGCCAGTAGTATAGTGGGAGGGTCTGGTCCCACTGAAGCTTTCTTT.

The gene calls are TRBV7-9 and TRBJ2-5; 10 bases fit TRBD2. This CDR3 has 16 residues. Germline V gives CDR1 SEHNR, CDR2 FQNEAQ (reference sequence). The trim removed 2 bases at V and 5 bases at J, leaving 8 bases unmatched. The CDR3 sequence is CASSLPKREGHETQYF. The CDR3 DNA reads TGTGCCAGCAGCTTACCCAAGCGGGAGGGCCACGAGACCCAGTACTTC.

The chain joins TRBV25-1 to TRBJ2-3, with a weak D call TRBD2 (5 bases). Germline loops: CDR1 MGHDK, CDR2 SYGVNS. The V end lost 8 bases, the J end lost 0 bases, and 15 bases lay between the germline ends. The CDR3 totals 15 residues. Written as DNA, the CDR3 is TGTGCCAGCTTGGACTCGAGGACTAGCACAGATACGCAGTATTTT. The encoded protein is CASLDSRTSTDTQYF. Full variable domain (outside the CDR3, taken from reference TRBV25-1 and TRBJ2-3): EADIYQTPRYLVIGTGKKITLECSQTMGHDKMYWYQQDPGMELHLIHYSYGVNSTEKGDLSSESTVSRIRTEHFPLTLESARPSHTSQYLCASLDSRTSTDTQYFGPGTRLTVL.

The chain links TRBV28 to TRBJ2-1; 10 nucleotides match TRBD1. This CDR3 comprises 14 residues. The germline gives CDR1 MDHEN, CDR2 SYDVKM. V shed 5 bases, J shed 7 bases, and the junction held 5 bases outside the gene matches. As DNA, the CDR3 is TGTGCCAGCAGTGTCCGACAGGGGGCGAATGAGCAGTTCTTC. Protein: CASSVRQGANEQFF.

For the CDR3, the DNA is TGTGCCAGCAGCAAAGACGGGGGGACAGACACTTATAGCAATCAGCCCCAGCATTTT. Translating it yields CASSKDGGTDTYSNQPQHF. The chain has TRBV21-1 and TRBJ1-5. TRBV21-1 is noted as a pseudogene. This CDR3 comprises 19 residues.

The chain employs TRBV27 and TRBJ1-6; 8 bases match TRBD1. The ends lost 5 bases at V and 10 bases at J; junction bases unmatched: 7. The CDR3 runs to 14 residues. Germline loops: CDR1 MNHEY, CDR2 SMNVEV (reference sequence). DNA of the CDR3: TGTGCCAGCAGTCTCGGACAGGGAGGATCACCCCTCCACTTT. Translated, it gives CASSLGQGGSPLHF.

The chain has TRBV7-2 and TRBJ1-2; D not resolved. V lost 2 bases, J lost 8 bases, and 12 bases lay in between. The CDR3 totals 13 residues. CDR1 is SGHTA and CDR2 is FQGNSA in the germline V gene. The DNA for the CDR3 is TGTGCCAGCAGCTTACTTCAGGTGGGGGGCTACACCTTC. It codes for CASSLLQVGGYTF.

The rearrangement uses TRBV29-1 and TRBJ2-5, with D maybe TRBD2 (7 bases). The CDR3 covers 13 residues. Trimming took 6 bases from V and 9 from J, leaving 20 bases between them. Germline V lookup: CDR1 SQVTM, CDR2 ANQGSEA. The CDR3, as DNA: TGCAGCGTCCTCCAACCGGGGGGCGCGGCCCAGTACTTC. Translated: CSVLQPGGAAQYF.

The chain joins TRBV5-1 to TRBJ1-4, with TRBD1 matching over 9 bases. The length of the CDR3 is 15 residues. The V and J ends lost 1 base and 5 bases, in that order; junction bases with no gene match: 3. Germline lookup yields CDR1 SGHRS and CDR2 YFSETQ. The CDR3 sequence is CASSLTGTGNEKLFF. CDR3 coding DNA: TGCGCCAGCAGCTTGACCGGGACAGGGAATGAAAAACTGTTTTTT.

The chain employs TRBV30 and TRBJ1-2; D is unclear. Trimming left V 1 base short and J 0 bases short, with 6 bases between. The germline V gene encodes CDR1 GTSNPN and CDR2 SVGIG (reference sequence). The CDR3 totals 13 residues. CDR3 sequence (DNA): TGTGCCTGGAGTGGGTTAGCTAACTATGGCTACACCTTC. Encoded protein: CAWSGLANYGYTF.

V gene TRBV9 combines with J gene TRBJ2-5; D assignment may be TRBD1 or TRBD2 (6 bases each). In germline, CDR1 is SGDLS, CDR2 YYNGEE. The V gene lost 0 bases and the J gene lost 0 bases, with 9 bases spanning the gap. The CDR3 is made up of 15 amino acids. CDR3: CASSVEGGYQETQYF. In nucleotides, the CDR3 is TGTGCCAGCAGCGTAGAAGGGGGGTACCAAGAGACCCAGTACTTC.

V gene TRBV7-2 combines with J gene TRBJ2-7, with a weak D call TRBD1 (6 bases). CDR1 and CDR2 (germline): SGHTA, FQGNSA. The CDR3 has 14 amino acids. Trimming shortened V by 2 bases and J by 6 bases, and 14 bases separated the two germline ends. The CDR3 bases are TGTGCCAGCAGCTTAAACAGGGCGTCGGGCGAGCAGTACTTC. Translation gives CASSLNRASGEQYF. The entire variable domain, with the rest obtained from reference TRBV7-2 and TRBJ2-7, is as follows: GAGVSQSPSNKVTEKGKDVELRCDPISGHTALYWYRQSLGQGLEFLIYFQGNSAPDKSGLPSDRFSAERTGGSVSTLTIQRTQQEDSAVYLCASSLNRASGEQYFGPGTRLTVT.

The chain uses TRBV30 and TRBJ2-7; 10 positions match TRBD2. The germline CDR1 and CDR2 sequences are GTSNPN and SVGIG (reference sequence). The trim removed 5 bases at V and 7 bases at J, leaving 8 bases unmatched. CDR3 length equals 13 residues. As DNA, the CDR3 is TGTGCCTGGTGGGCTAGCGGGGGCGAAGAGCAGTACTTC. This gives the protein CAWWASGGEEQYF.

The chain couples TRBV9 to TRBJ2-2; D remains ambiguous. The CDR3 totals 13 residues. Germline CDR1 SGDLS, CDR2 YYNGEE. Trimming stripped 4 bases from V and 7 bases from J, with 11 bases between. CDR3 in DNA: TGTGCCAGCAGCCAAAATCGCGGCGGGGAGCTGTTTTTT. Its translation is CASSQNRGGELFF.

This sequence joins TRBV21-1 and TRBJ1-1. TRBV21-1 is listed as a pseudogene. This CDR3 spans 15 amino acids. CDR3 in DNA: TGTGCCAGCAGCCACAAAGGGCAGAGCAACACTGAAGCTTTCTTT. It translates to CASSHKGQSNTEAFF.

This chain connects TRBV11-2 to TRBJ1-1; 8 bases are a match to TRBD1. From germline, CDR1 is SGHAT and CDR2 FQNNGV. The CDR3 contains 16 residues. The J segment lost 2 bases and the V segment lost 4 bases, leaving 9 bases of the junction unmatched. Here the CDR3 reads CASSYLIRGRNTEAFF. CDR3 bases: TGTGCCAGCAGCTACTTGATCAGGGGGCGAAACACTGAAGCTTTCTTT.